This TCR beta chain derives from a study of regulatory T cells in long-lasting Graves disease. Overall study results and limits: Among the persistent patients, 2,500 to 3,500 public clonotypes were shared, more than the 850 to 1,000 shared among new patients. Favored gene segments in persistent disease were TRBV28, TRBJ1-2 and TRBJ2-5.

Specified time point: newly diagnosed GD, antithyroid drugs for less than 3 months. PBMC-extracted RNA yielded the TCR library. Arm-PCR of CDR3 regions with iRepertoire HTBI primers generated TCR beta libraries. MiXCR, applied by TCRdb to the multiplex PCR reads, yields one record per CDR3 protein. The sample has 400,000 to 550,000 distinct CDR3 sequences; about a sixth are singletons. There are a few counts of this clonotype. Its antigen is unknown. The CDR3 is made up of 14 amino acids. V shed 5 bases and J 1 base; nucleotides not matched to a gene: 4. Germline V gene sequence: CDR1 SGHTS, CDR2 YDEGEE. The same data also went into a second study, on T cells in Graves' hyperthyroidism and ophthalmopathy. That source notes: An initial round of RT-PCR targeting the TCR CDR3 relied on the HTBI primer set. Most expanded thyroid clonotypes above 0.001 recurred in blood.

The V and J genes are TRBV5-8 and TRBJ2-5; 8 bases agree with TRBD2. The clonotype originates from a woman aged 25 to 45 with Graves disease. The specimen was peripheral blood mononuclear cells (PBMCs), collected at new diagnosis, from a patient treated with antithyroid drugs. As DNA, the CDR3 is TGTGCCAGCAGGGGTAGCGGGGCCCAAGAGACCCAGTACTTC. Protein sequence: CASRGSGAQETQYF.